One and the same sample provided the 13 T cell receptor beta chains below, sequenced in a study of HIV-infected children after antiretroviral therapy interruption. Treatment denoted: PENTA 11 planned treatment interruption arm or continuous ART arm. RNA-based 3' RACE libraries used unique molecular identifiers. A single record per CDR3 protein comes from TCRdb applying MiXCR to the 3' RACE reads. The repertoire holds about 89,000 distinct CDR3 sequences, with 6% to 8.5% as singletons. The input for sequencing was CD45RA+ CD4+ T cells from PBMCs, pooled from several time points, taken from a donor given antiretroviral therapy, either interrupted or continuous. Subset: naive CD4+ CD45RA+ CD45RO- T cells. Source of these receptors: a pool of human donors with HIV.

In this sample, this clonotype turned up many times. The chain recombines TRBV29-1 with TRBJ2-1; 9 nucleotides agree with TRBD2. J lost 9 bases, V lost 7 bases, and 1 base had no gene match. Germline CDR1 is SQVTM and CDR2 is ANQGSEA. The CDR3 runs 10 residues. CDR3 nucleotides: TGCAGCGGACTAGCGGCTGAGCAGTTCTTC. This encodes CSGLAAEQFF.

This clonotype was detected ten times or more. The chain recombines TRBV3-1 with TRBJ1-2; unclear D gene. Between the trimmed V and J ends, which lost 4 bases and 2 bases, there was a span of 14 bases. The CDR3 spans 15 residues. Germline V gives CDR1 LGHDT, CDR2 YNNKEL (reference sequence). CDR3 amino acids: CASSRGPTPNYGYTF. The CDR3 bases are TGTGCCAGCAGCCGCGGCCCTACCCCCAACTATGGCTACACCTTC.

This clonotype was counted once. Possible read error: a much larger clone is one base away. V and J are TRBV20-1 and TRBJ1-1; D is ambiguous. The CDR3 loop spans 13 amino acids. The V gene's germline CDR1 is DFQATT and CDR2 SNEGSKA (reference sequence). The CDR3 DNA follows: TGCAGTGCTAGAGATCTAATGAACACTGGAGCTTTCTTT. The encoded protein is CSARDLMNTGAFF.

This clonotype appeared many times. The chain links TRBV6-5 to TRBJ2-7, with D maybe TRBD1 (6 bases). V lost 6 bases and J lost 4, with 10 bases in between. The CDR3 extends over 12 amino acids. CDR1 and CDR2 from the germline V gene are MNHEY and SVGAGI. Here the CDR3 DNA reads TGTGCCAGCAGGAACAGGGTTTACGAGCAGTACTTC. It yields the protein CASRNRVYEQYF.

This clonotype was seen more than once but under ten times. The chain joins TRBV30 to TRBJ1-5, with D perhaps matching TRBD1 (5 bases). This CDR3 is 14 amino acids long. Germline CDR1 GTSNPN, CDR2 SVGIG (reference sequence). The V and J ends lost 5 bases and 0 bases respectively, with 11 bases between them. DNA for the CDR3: TGTGCCTGGGAGGGGAAAAATAGCAATCAGCCCCAGCATTTT. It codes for CAWEGKNSNQPQHF.

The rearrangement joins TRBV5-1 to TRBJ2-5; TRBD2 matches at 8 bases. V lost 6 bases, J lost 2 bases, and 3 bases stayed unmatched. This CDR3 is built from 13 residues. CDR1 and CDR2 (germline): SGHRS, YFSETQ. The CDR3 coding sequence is TGCGCCAGCACCCAGCGGGGGCAAGAGACCCAGTACTTC. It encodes CASTQRGQETQYF.

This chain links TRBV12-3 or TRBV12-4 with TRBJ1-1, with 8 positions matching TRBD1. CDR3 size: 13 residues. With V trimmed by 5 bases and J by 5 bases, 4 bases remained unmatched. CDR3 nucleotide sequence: TGTGCCAGCAGTCCCCGGACAGGGACTGAAGCTTTCTTT. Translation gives CASSPRTGTEAFF.

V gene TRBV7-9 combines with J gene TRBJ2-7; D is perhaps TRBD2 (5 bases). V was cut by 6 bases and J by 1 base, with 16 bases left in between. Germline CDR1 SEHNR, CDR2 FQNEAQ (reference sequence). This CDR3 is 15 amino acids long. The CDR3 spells CASRVPGEGSYEQYF. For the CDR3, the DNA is TGTGCCAGCAGGGTCCCCGGGGAAGGGTCCTACGAGCAGTACTTC.

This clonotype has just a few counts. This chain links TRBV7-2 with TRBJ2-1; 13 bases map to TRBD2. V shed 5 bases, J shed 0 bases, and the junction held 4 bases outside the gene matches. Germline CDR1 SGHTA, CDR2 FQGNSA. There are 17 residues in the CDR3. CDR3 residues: CASSRTSGGSSYNEQFF. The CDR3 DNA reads TGTGCCAGCAGCAGGACTAGCGGGGGTAGCTCCTACAATGAGCAGTTCTTC.

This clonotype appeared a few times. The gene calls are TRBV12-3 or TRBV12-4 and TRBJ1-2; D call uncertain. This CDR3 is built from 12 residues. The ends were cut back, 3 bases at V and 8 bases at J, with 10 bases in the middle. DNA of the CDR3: TGTGCCAGCAGTTTCCAAGGATGGGGCTACACCTTC. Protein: CASSFQGWGYTF.

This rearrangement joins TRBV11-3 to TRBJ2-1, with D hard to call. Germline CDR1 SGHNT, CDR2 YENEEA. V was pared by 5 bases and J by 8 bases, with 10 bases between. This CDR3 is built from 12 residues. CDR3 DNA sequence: TGTGCCAGCAGCAGAGGAAGGGATGAGCAGTTCTTC. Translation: CASSRGRDEQFF. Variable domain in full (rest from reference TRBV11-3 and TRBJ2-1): EAGVVQSPRYKIIEKKQPVAFWCNPISGHNTLYWYLQNLGQGPELLIRYENEEAVDDSQLPKDRFSAERLKGVDSTLKIQPAELGDSAVYLCASSRGRDEQFFGPGTRLTVL.

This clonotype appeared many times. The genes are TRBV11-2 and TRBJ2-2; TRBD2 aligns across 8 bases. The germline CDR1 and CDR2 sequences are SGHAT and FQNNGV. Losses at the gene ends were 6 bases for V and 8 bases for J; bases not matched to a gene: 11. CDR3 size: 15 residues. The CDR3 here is CASSSTGGAFGELFF. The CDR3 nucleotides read TGTGCCAGCAGTAGTACCGGGGGGGCTTTTGGGGAGCTGTTTTTT. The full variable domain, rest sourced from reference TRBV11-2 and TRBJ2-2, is EAGVAQSPRYKIIEKRQSVAFWCNPISGHATLYWYQQILGQGPKLLIQFQNNGVVDDSQLPKDRFSAERLKGVDSTLKIQPAKLEDSAVYLCASSSTGGAFGELFFGEGSRLTVL.

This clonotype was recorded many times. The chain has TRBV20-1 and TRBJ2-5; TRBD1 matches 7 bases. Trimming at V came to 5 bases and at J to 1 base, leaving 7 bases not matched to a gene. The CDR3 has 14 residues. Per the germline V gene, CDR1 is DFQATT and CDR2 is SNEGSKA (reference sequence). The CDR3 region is CSALTGVSQETQYF. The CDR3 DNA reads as TGCAGTGCTCTTACAGGGGTGTCCCAAGAGACCCAGTACTTC.